The T cell receptor (beta chain) under discussion was sequenced for a study of cytomegalovirus exposure and HLA in healthy donors. Study information: From 190 million or so T cells, an earlier analysis saw 117 million unique TCR beta sequences.

This clone appeared a single time. No antigen is known for it. The study, taken as a whole, reports: Several of the most significant clusters were apparently associated with common viral pathogens in a later analysis. TCR sequences were mostly rare, though some public TCRs occurred in many donors. An analysis done earlier found most TCR beta V segments productive about 87% or about 30% of the time.

The primer mix had 60 Vbeta and 13 Jbeta primers. Some clones are missing from TCRdb's copy, which holds only in-frame ones; the method was immunoSEQ multiplex PCR. The sample lists 100,000 to 150,000 clones; 80% to 90% were seen once. The CDR3 is 14 residues long. With 4 bases removed from V and 3 bases from J, the gap between germline ends came to 9 bases. Germline values: CDR1 MNHEY, CDR2 SVGAGI. The sample consisted of PBMCs. The chain couples TRBV6-5 to TRBJ2-2; D gene uncertain. This TCR was recovered from a man aged 50 to 59 in good health and CMV-seronegative. The CDR3 DNA reads TGTGCCAGCAGTTCCTCGCGCGACACCGGGGAGCTGTTTTTT. Its translation: CASSSSRDTGELFF.